This T cell receptor beta chain is drawn from a study of cytomegalovirus exposure and HLA in healthy donors. This CDR3 spans 16 amino acids. Germline V CDR1 and CDR2: GTSNPN, SVGIG (reference sequence). V was pared by 3 bases and J by 5 bases, with 21 bases between. This clone appeared a few times. It was with 60 Vbeta and 13 Jbeta primers that the PCR ran. Repertoires were generated with immunoSEQ multiplex PCR, while TCRdb's copy carries only in-frame clones and drops some. Here the sample spans about 130,000 clones, approximately 80% being singletons. This sequence joins TRBV30 and TRBJ2-3; a possible D gene is TRBD2 (6 bases). The receptor was isolated from a female donor in good health and CMV-seropositive. Input material: PBMCs. CDR3 loop: CAWRNQAGRSGDTQYF. The CDR3 nucleotides are TGTGCCTGGAGGAACCAGGCAGGGAGGTCCGGAGATACGCAGTATTTT.